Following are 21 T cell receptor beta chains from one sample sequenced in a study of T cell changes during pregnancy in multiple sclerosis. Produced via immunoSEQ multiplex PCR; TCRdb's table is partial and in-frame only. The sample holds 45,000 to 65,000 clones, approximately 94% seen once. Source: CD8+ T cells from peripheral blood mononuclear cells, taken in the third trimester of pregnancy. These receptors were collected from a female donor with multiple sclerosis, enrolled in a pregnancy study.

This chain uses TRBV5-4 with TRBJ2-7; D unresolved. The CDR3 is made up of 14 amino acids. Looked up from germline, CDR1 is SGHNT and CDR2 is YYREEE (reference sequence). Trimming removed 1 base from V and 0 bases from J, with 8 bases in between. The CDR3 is CASSLSEASYEQYF. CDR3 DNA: TGTGCCAGCAGCTTGAGCGAAGCCTCCTACGAGCAGTACTTC.

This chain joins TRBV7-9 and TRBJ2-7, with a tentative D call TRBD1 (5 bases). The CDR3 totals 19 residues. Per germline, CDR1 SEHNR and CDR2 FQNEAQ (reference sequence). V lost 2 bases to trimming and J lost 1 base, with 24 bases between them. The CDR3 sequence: CASSLFKAAKTESSYEQYF. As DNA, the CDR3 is TGTGCCAGCAGCTTATTTAAGGCGGCGAAGACAGAAAGTTCCTACGAGCAGTACTTC.

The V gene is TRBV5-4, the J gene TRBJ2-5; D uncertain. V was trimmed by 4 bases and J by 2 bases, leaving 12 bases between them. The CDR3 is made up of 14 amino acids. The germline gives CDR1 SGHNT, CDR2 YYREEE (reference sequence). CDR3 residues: CASSPPEQQETQYF. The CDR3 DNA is TGTGCCAGCAGCCCGCCGGAGCAGCAAGAGACCCAGTACTTC. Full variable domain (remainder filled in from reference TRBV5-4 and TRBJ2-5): ETGVTQSPTHLIKTRGQQVTLRCSSQSGHNTVSWYQQALGQGPQFIFQYYREEENGRGNFPPRFSGLQFPNYSSELNVNALELDDSALYLCASSPPEQQETQYFGPGTRLLVL.

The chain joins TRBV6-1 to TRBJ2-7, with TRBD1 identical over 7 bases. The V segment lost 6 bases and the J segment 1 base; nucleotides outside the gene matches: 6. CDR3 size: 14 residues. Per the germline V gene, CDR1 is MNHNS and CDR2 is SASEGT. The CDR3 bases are TGTGCCAGCAGCCTCCGGGACAGTTCCTACGAGCAGTACTTC. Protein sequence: CASSLRDSSYEQYF.

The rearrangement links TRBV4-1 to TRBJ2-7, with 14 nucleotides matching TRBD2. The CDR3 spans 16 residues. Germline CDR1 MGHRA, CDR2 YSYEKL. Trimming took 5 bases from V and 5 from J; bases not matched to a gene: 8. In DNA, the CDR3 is TGCGCCAGCAGCTTACGCACGGGACTAGCGGGAGACGAGCAGTACTTC. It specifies CASSLRTGLAGDEQYF.

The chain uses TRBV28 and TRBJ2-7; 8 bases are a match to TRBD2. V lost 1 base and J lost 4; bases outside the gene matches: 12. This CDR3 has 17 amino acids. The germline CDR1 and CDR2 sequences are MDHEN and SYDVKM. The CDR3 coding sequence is TGTGCCAGCAGTTTATTCTTACGGGGACTAGACTATTACGAGCAGTACTTC. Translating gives CASSLFLRGLDYYEQYF.

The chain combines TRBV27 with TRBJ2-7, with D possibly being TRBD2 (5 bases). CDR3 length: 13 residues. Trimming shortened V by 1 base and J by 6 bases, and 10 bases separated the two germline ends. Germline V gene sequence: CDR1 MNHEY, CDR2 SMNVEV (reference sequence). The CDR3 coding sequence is TGTGCCAGCAGTTTATTGGGGAGCGGCGAGCAGTACTTC. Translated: CASSLLGSGEQYF.

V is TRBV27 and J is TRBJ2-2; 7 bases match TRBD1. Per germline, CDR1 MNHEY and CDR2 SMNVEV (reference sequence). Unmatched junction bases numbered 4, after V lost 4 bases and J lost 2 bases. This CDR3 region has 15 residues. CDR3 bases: TGTGCCAGCAGTTCCGGGACAGATAACACCGGGGAGCTGTTTTTT. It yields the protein CASSSGTDNTGELFF.

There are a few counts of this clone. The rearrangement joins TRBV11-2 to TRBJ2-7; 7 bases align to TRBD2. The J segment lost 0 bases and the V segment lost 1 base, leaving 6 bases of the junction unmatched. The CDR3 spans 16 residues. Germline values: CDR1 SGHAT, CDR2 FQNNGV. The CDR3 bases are TGTGCCAGCAGCTTAGGACGGGGGGAGTACTCCTACGAGCAGTACTTC. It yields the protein CASSLGRGEYSYEQYF.

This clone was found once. The CDR3 is CASSGRGVEAFF. The CDR3 DNA sequence: TGTGCCAGCAGTGGGAGGGGGGTTGAAGCTTTCTTT. V and J are TRBV28 and TRBJ1-1, with a weak D call TRBD1 (6 bases). The CDR3 is made up of 12 amino acids. Germline values: CDR1 MDHEN, CDR2 SYDVKM. With 5 bases removed from V and 7 bases from J, the gap between germline ends came to 11 bases.

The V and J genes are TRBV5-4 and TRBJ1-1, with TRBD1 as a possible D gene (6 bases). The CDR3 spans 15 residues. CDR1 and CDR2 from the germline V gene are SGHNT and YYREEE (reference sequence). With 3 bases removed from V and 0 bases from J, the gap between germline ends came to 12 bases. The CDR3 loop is CASSSTDRLNTEAFF. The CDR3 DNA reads TGTGCCAGCAGCTCGACAGACAGGTTGAACACTGAAGCTTTCTTT.

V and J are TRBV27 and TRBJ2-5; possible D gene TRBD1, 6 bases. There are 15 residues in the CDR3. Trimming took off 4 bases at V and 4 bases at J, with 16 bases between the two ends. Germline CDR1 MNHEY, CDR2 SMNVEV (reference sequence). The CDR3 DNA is TGTGCCAGCAGTTGGGGGCAGGGAGCCTCAGAGACCCAGTACTTC. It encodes CASSWGQGASETQYF.

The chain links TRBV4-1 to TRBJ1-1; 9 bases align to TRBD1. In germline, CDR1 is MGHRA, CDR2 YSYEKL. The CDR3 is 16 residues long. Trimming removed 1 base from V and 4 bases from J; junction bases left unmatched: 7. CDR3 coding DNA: TGCGCCAGCAGCCAAGGTACAGGGGGCCGTGGCACTGAAGCTTTCTTT. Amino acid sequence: CASSQGTGGRGTEAFF.

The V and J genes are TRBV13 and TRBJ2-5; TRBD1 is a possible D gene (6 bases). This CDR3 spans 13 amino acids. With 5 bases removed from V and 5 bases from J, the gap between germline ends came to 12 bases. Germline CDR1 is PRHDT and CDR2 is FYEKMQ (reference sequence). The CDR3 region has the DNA TGTGCCAGCAGCATCAGGGGATGGGAGACCCAGTACTTC. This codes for CASSIRGWETQYF.

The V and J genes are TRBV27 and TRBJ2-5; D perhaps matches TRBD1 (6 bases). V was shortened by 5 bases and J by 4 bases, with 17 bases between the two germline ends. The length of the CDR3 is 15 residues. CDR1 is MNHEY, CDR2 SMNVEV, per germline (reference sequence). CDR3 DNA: TGTGCCAGCAGTATTCAGGGGCCCCTCTCAGAGACCCAGTACTTC. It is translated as CASSIQGPLSETQYF.

This chain's CDR3 is CASYPTAPYEQYF. CDR3 nucleotides: TGTGCCAGTTACCCGACTGCCCCCTACGAGCAGTACTTC. The chain joins TRBV19 to TRBJ2-7; no clear D gene. V gave up 8 bases and J gave up 2 bases, with 13 bases separating them. The germline CDR1 and CDR2 sequences are LNHDA and SQIVND (reference sequence). The CDR3 loop spans 13 amino acids.

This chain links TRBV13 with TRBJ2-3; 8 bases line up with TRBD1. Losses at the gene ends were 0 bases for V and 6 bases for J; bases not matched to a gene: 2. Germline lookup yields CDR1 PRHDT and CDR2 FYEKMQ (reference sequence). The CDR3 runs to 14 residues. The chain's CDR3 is CASSLGQGADTQYF. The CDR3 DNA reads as TGTGCCAGCAGCTTAGGGCAGGGGGCGGATACGCAGTATTTT.

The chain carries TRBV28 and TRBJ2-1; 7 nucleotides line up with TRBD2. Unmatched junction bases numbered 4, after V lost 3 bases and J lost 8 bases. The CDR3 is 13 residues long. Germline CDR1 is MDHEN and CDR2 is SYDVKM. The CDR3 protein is CASSFSAGDEQFF. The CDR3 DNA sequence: TGTGCCAGCAGTTTTTCCGCGGGGGATGAGCAGTTCTTC.

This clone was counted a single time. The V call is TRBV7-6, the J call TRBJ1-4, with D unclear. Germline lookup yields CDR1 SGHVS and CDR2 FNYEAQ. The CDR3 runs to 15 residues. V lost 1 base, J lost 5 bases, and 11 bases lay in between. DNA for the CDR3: TGTGCCAGCAGCTTAGGTGACAAGTACAATGAAAAACTGTTTTTT. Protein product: CASSLGDKYNEKLFF.

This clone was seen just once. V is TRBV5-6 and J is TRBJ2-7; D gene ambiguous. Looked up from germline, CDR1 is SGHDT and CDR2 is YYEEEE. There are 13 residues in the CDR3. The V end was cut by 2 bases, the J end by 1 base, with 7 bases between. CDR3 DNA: TGTGCCAGCAGCTTTTACAGTTCCTACGAGCAGTACTTC. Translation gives CASSFYSSYEQYF.

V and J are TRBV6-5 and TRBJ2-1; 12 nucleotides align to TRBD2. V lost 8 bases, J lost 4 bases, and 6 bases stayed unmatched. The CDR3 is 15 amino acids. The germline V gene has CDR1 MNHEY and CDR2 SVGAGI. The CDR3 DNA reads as TGTGCCAGCTGTAATGGACTAGCGGGGTACAATGAGCAGTTCTTC. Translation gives CASCNGLAGYNEQFF.